This TCR beta chain was sequenced in a study of blood T cells in healthy people across ages. V was trimmed by 6 bases and J by 4 bases, leaving 12 bases between them. CDR3 length: 13 residues. CDR1 is MNHEY, CDR2 SVGAGI, per germline. The table lists this clonotype with a few counts. Its antigen is as yet unknown. General study findings and limits: Researchers judged that diversity estimates from one million T cells fell short of true values.

Through a sample-barcoded 5' primer and a J-beta primer mix, a second PCR was run for roughly 6 to 12 cycles. TCRdb reanalysed the 5' RACE reads using MiXCR and keeps one entry per CDR3 protein. The sample has 1.5 million to 2 million distinct CDR3 sequences, roughly 49% seen once. The source is a middle-aged woman in good health. The V gene is TRBV6-5, the J gene TRBJ1-2; D unclear. Material for sequencing was blood. The CDR3 reads CASSHGPIYGYTF. The CDR3 DNA is TGTGCCAGCAGCCACGGGCCGATCTATGGCTACACCTTC.